The text below deals with one T cell receptor (beta chain). Its binding antigen is unknown. Base qualities are not at hand, and no much larger clone is one base apart. This specimen comes from a study of blood T cells in healthy people across ages (dated by TCRdb to 2013 to 2016). The study in broad terms: In model experiments, template switching captured about one uniquely barcoded TCR beta cDNA molecule for every two T cells. Age-related changes in TCR beta repertoire diversity were measured in the study by deep sequencing normalized with unique cDNA molecular identifiers. Four age groups were formed from the donors: young (average 16 years), middle-aged (approximately 39), aged (approximately 60) and long-lived (82). The study analyzed two additional independent replicas of 1 million unique cDNA reads from the same blood draw for two donors, one aged 18 to 30 and one aged 80 or older.

Donors were 39 systemically healthy Caucasian individuals from Russia aged roughly 6 to 90 years. Around 10 milliliters of peripheral blood were collected from each donor into EDTA-treated Vacutainer tubes. Ficoll-Paque density-gradient centrifugation was used to isolate PBMCs, with at least 6 million obtained per sample. Trizol reagent was used to extract total RNA from the PBMCs, yielding at least 6 micrograms per sample. For every donor, flow cytometry on a PBMC aliquot measured the percentage of naive CD45RAhigh/CD27high T cells. Library generation was performed with 5' RACE. TCRdb names Illumina HiSeq 2500 as the instrument used. A second about 7 to 12 cycle PCR used a sample-barcoded 5' primer and a J-beta primer mix. A unique molecular identifier was introduced onto each TCR beta cDNA molecule by a template-switch 5' adaptor carrying 12 random nucleotides. At least 3 million CDR3-containing paired-end reads were obtained from each sample. First-strand cDNA was synthesized from all RNA with the Mint cDNA synthesis kit, primed by a TRBC-specific oligonucleotide. Following uracil-DNA glycosylase treatment, all cDNA underwent a first 18-cycle PCR with the universal primers M1SS and BC2_uni_R. The paper's processing steps were these. Normalization of each sample was performed by random selection of 1 million high-quality reads, each carrying a distinct molecular identifier. Instead of being binned into consensus sequences, reads with shared molecular identifiers were discarded. MiTCR, set to a Q25 quality threshold and the strictest error-elimination algorithm, was used for CDR3 identification, clonotype clustering and error correction. A nonparametric unseen species model with Euler transformation was used to estimate lower-bound total TCR beta diversity. The raw public data were reprocessed by TCRdb itself: fastp quality trimming at Q25, MiXCR clonotype calling, in-frame beta chains only. Rows with one shared CDR3 protein collapse into an entry with the most common genes and DNA. TCRdb, not the authors, supplied the V and J calls. This sample is represented by about 760,000 distinct CDR3 sequences; 20% to 25% of them were singletons. Roughly a tenth of the sample is taken by the ten largest.

Results the study describes overall, beyond this receptor: Estimates of total diversity based on one million sequenced T cells were considered lower bounds and underestimates. Observed TCR beta diversity per million T cells fell roughly linearly with age, and a significant reduction was already apparent by age roughly 40. Compared with the aged group, the long-lived group had more naive CD4+ T cells, fewer expanded clones and increased TCR diversity, a pattern suggesting age selection. Because profiling used bulk unsorted PBMCs, naive and antigen-experienced compartments could not be compared conclusively. Because the CMV infection status of the donors was unknown, age-related changes in expanded clonotypes may potentially have been confounded. A strong correlation was found between observed TCR beta diversity and the percentage of naive T cells measured by flow cytometry.

The same sample was also used in a study of T cells of mothers and their children. Per the second study: Nine systemically healthy Caucasian individuals served as donors, namely three mothers together with their six children. cDNA synthesis consumed the entire amount of extracted RNA, loaded at around 1.5 ug RNA in each 15 ul reaction. In the second PCR, the M1S primer added sample barcodes and 2-4 random nucleotides. More than 9 million TCR beta CDR3 reads were obtained from each mother, and some 3.2 million reads were obtained from each child. Thymic selection similarly shapes TCR recombination output in related and unrelated pairs, with minor effect from inherited differences. Normalized repertoire overlap in related mother-child pairs was always slightly higher than in unrelated mother-child pairs, but the difference was never significant. No persistent microchimeric T cell clones were found, with a detection sensitivity of around 100 clones per million clonotypes. The study used deep NGS to compare TCR beta repertoires of mothers and children, seeking features distinguishing related mother-child pairs from unrelated individuals. The mean age was about 40 +/- 4 years for the mothers and approximately 11 +/- 4 years for the children. Libraries were sequenced on Illumina HiSeq 2000 with 100+100 nt paired-end reads after adapter ligation with NEBNext reagents. To avoid cross-contamination, the mother libraries and the child libraries were prepared a month apart and sequenced in separate runs. Between roughly 500,000 and 2,300,000 distinct TCR beta clonotypes were identified per donor. Naive TCR beta clonotypes were estimated from low-frequency clonotypes matched to each donor's FACS-determined naive share, without sorting.

The sequence was obtained from a boy younger than 18 in good health. Sequenced sample: blood.

The CDR3 protein is CASSQFTGSGNTIYF. The base sequence is TGTGCCAGCAGCCAATTTACAGGTTCTGGAAACACCATATATTTT. The chain joins TRBV7-2 to TRBJ1-3; TRBD1 is a possible D gene, resting on 5 matching bases. Relative to germline, V is 5 bases shorter and J is 1 base shorter, with 12 bases between their ends. The CDR3 holds 15 amino acids from the cysteine to the phenylalanine. Just CDR3 DNA is preserved here, 45 bases in frame from base 1. The germline V gene specifies SGHTA as CDR1 and FQGNSA as CDR2.